The next 14 T cell receptor beta chains were all read from a single sample in a study of control samples from healthy donors and cancer patients. Profiled with immunoSEQ multiplex PCR; TCRdb holds only in-frame clones, not every one. The table records tens of thousands of clones, 85% to 95% of them present only once. Input material: blood. The receptor source for this set is a woman in her twenties or thirties in good health.

The chain uses TRBV7-9 and TRBJ2-1; TRBD2 agrees at 8 bases. Germline V gene lookup returns CDR1 SEHNR and CDR2 FQNEAQ (reference sequence). The J segment lost 2 bases and the V segment lost 6 bases, leaving 6 bases of the junction unmatched. The CDR3 totals 15 residues. The CDR3 is CASSFGLAAYNEQFF. CDR3 nucleotides: TGTGCCAGCAGTTTCGGACTAGCAGCCTACAATGAGCAGTTCTTC.

This sequence joins TRBV7-9 and TRBJ2-3; 8 nucleotides align to TRBD2. Germline trimming cut 1 base from V and 3 bases from J; bases unmatched to any gene: 6. The germline gives CDR1 SEHNR, CDR2 FQNEAQ (reference sequence). The CDR3 consists of 16 residues. The CDR3 reads CASSLGLAGVTDTQYF. In DNA, the CDR3 is TGTGCCAGCAGCTTAGGTCTAGCGGGCGTTACAGATACGCAGTATTTT.

This rearrangement joins TRBV11-2 to TRBJ2-7; no clear D gene. V gave up 5 bases and J gave up 2 bases, with 13 bases separating them. The CDR3 contains 14 residues. Germline V gene lookup returns CDR1 SGHAT and CDR2 FQNNGV. As DNA, the CDR3 is TGTGCCAGCAGCCTAACTCCTGATACCTACGAGCAGTACTTC. This encodes CASSLTPDTYEQYF. The full variable domain, in which reference TRBV11-2 and TRBJ2-7 provide the parts outside the CDR3, is EAGVAQSPRYKIIEKRQSVAFWCNPISGHATLYWYQQILGQGPKLLIQFQNNGVVDDSQLPKDRFSAERLKGVDSTLKIQPAKLEDSAVYLCASSLTPDTYEQYFGPGTRLTVT.

V usage is TRBV4-1 and J usage is TRBJ2-7; TRBD1 matches at 12 bases. The CDR3 has 17 amino acids. The germline V gene has CDR1 MGHRA and CDR2 YSYEKL. Trimming cost V 0 bases and J 5 bases; bases outside gene matches: 8. The CDR3 region is CASSQDRDRGRFDEQYF. CDR3 bases: TGCGCCAGCAGCCAAGATCGGGACAGGGGGCGCTTCGACGAGCAGTACTTC.

The rearrangement joins TRBV9 to TRBJ2-7, with 9 bases identical to TRBD1. The germline V gene encodes CDR1 SGDLS and CDR2 YYNGEE. This CDR3 comprises 14 residues. Trimming at V came to 0 bases and at J to 10 bases, leaving 8 bases not matched to a gene. The CDR3 DNA reads TGTGCCAGCAGCGTAGGGAGGACAGGGGCCACTCAGTACTTC. Translating it yields CASSVGRTGATQYF.

The chain carries TRBV18 and TRBJ1-6; D not resolved. Germline assignment: CDR1 KGHSH and CDR2 LQKENI. The CDR3 is 13 amino acids. Deletions cut 2 bases from V and 11 bases from J, with 10 bases between. The chain's CDR3 is CASSPGRGTPLHF. CDR3 nucleotide sequence: TGTGCCAGCTCACCAGGGCGGGGAACACCCCTCCACTTT.

This sequence joins TRBV24-1 and TRBJ2-2; a weak D match, TRBD2 (5 bases). The CDR3 totals 16 residues. Germline V gene sequence: CDR1 KGHDR, CDR2 SFDVKD. V lost 5 bases to trimming and J lost 10 bases, with 22 bases between them. The CDR3 protein is CATSANSAGGGLELFF. In DNA, the CDR3 is TGTGCCACCAGTGCCAACTCGGCAGGCGGAGGTTTGGAGCTGTTTTTT.

The gene calls are TRBV18 and TRBJ1-1, with 7 nucleotides matching TRBD1. This CDR3 region has 13 residues. V lost 3 bases and J lost 8; bases outside the gene matches: 6. Germline CDR1 KGHSH, CDR2 LQKENI. This CDR3 reads CASSPYQGGEAFF. The CDR3, as DNA: TGTGCCAGCTCACCGTACCAGGGGGGGGAAGCTTTCTTT. The full variable domain, completed using reference TRBV18 and TRBJ1-1, is NAGVMQNPRHLVRRRGQEARLRCSPMKGHSHVYWYRQLPEEGLKFMVYLQKENIIDESGMPKERFSAEFPKEGPSILRIQQVVRGDSAAYFCASSPYQGGEAFFGQGTRLTVV.

For the CDR3, the DNA is TGTGCCAGCAGGGGGGACAGTGAAGCTTTCTTT. Translated: CASRGDSEAFF. V is TRBV2 and J is TRBJ1-1; TRBD1 matches 7 bases. Germline V lookup: CDR1 SNHLY, CDR2 FYNNEI. The CDR3 runs to 11 residues. Germline trimming cut 6 bases from V and 7 bases from J; bases unmatched to any gene: 2.

As for this clone: Within the sample, other DNA sequences also encode this same CDR3. The chain combines TRBV6-5 with TRBJ2-2; the D is unclear. CDR1 is MNHEY, CDR2 SVGAGI, per germline. Trimming cost V 2 bases and J 5 bases, with 6 bases left between them. The CDR3 has 13 residues. The CDR3 region has the DNA TGTGCCAGCAGTTACGGGTCAACCGGGGAGCTGTTTTTT. Its protein is CASSYGSTGELFF.

The chain links TRBV28 to TRBJ1-3; tentative D call: TRBD1 (6 bases). Germline values: CDR1 MDHEN, CDR2 SYDVKM. Trimming took off 5 bases at V and 0 bases at J, with 11 bases between the two ends. This CDR3 contains 15 residues. The CDR3 sequence is CASSRGDTSGNTIYF. The CDR3 DNA follows: TGTGCCAGCAGTAGGGGGGATACCTCTGGAAACACCATATATTTT.

This chain uses TRBV28 with TRBJ2-7; 10 nucleotides line up with TRBD1. Germline-derived CDR1 and CDR2 are MDHEN and SYDVKM. This CDR3 region has 17 residues. The V and J ends lost 3 bases and 7 bases, in that order; junction bases with no gene match: 15. The CDR3 DNA sequence: TGTGCCAGCAGTTTTCCTCCCGCCGGGACAGGGGCGAGAGAGCAGTACTTC. This codes for CASSFPPAGTGAREQYF.

The V call is TRBV3-1 (or the pseudogene TRBV3-2), the J call TRBJ2-2; 8 bases agree with TRBD2. The CDR3 totals 16 residues. J was trimmed by 2 bases and V by 6 bases; bases with no gene match: 8. Germline CDR1 and CDR2: LGHDT and YNNKEL (reference sequence). The CDR3 sequence is CASSPTGTSNTGELFF. The CDR3, as DNA: TGTGCCAGCAGTCCGACCGGGACTAGTAACACCGGGGAGCTGTTTTTT.

The chain uses TRBV9 and TRBJ1-4; D gene uncertain. The germline V and J ends were trimmed by 0 bases and 4 bases, with 7 bases remaining between them. CDR1 and CDR2 (germline): SGDLS, YYNGEE. The CDR3 consists of 14 residues. The DNA for the CDR3 is TGTGCCAGCAGCGTAGCTGGGAATAATGAAAAACTGTTTTTT. This codes for CASSVAGNNEKLFF.